The 25 T cell receptor beta chains presented below share a single source sample, sequenced in a study of cytomegalovirus exposure and HLA in healthy donors. The study ran its PCR with 60 Vbeta and 13 Jbeta primers. TCRdb's table, derived via immunoSEQ multiplex PCR, lists solely in-frame clones and lacks some. The sample comprises some 90,000 clones, around 74% of which are singletons, and roughly 2% rests with the top ten. The sequenced material came from PBMCs. These receptors came from a boy younger than 18 in good health and CMV-seronegative.

The chain carries TRBV28 and TRBJ2-1; tentative D call: TRBD2 (6 bases). V lost 2 bases and J 7 bases, leaving 21 bases between the germline ends. Germline-derived CDR1 and CDR2 are MDHEN and SYDVKM. This CDR3 spans 17 amino acids. The CDR3 DNA follows: TGTGCCAGCAGTTTAGAAAATCTTGCGGGGAGTTGGAATGAGCAGTTCTTC. Amino acid sequence: CASSLENLAGSWNEQFF.

This clone was picked up a small number of times. The chain recombines TRBV5-1 with TRBJ2-2; 7 bases are a match to TRBD2. V dropped 4 bases and J dropped 4; count of bases not matched to a gene: 10. The germline V gene encodes CDR1 SGHRS and CDR2 YFSETQ. The length of the CDR3 is 16 residues. The CDR3 sequence: CASSPFGRTSTGELFF. CDR3 sequence (DNA): TGCGCCAGCAGCCCCTTCGGGAGGACTAGCACCGGGGAGCTGTTTTTT.

The chain links TRBV5-8 to TRBJ2-5; perhaps TRBD1 as D (6 bases). Germline V gene data show CDR1 as SGHTS and CDR2 as YDEGEE. There are 13 residues in the CDR3. The ends were cut back, 0 bases at V and 6 bases at J, with 9 bases in the middle. CDR3 loop: CASSLGGGQTQYF. The DNA for the CDR3 is TGTGCCAGCAGCTTGGGAGGGGGACAGACCCAGTACTTC.

V gene TRBV10-3 combines with J gene TRBJ1-1; 7 bases line up with TRBD1. V was clipped by 8 bases and J by 1 base; unmatched bases: 1. Germline CDR1 ENHRY, CDR2 SYGVKD. The CDR3 totals 12 residues. The CDR3 sequence is CAIGDRNTEAFF. Written as DNA, the CDR3 is TGTGCCATCGGGGACAGGAACACTGAAGCTTTCTTT.

V gene TRBV30 combines with J gene TRBJ1-2; D ambiguous. The CDR3 is made up of 12 amino acids. Germline V gives CDR1 GTSNPN, CDR2 SVGIG (reference sequence). V was clipped by 0 bases and J by 7 bases, with 9 bases between them. CDR3 amino acids: CAWSVGELGYTF. CDR3 nucleotide sequence: TGTGCCTGGAGTGTGGGAGAGCTTGGCTACACCTTC.

This rearrangement joins TRBV7-9 to TRBJ1-1; D gene ambiguous. Germline V gene data show CDR1 as SEHNR and CDR2 as FQNEAQ (reference sequence). This CDR3 has 13 residues. Between the trimmed V and J ends, which lost 5 bases and 3 bases, there was a span of 10 bases. This CDR3 is CASSEPMDTEAFF. The CDR3 DNA sequence: TGTGCCAGCAGCGAGCCGATGGACACTGAAGCTTTCTTT.

The chain uses TRBV15 and TRBJ2-7; 7 nucleotides match TRBD2. Unmatched junction bases numbered 5, after V lost 0 bases and J lost 3 bases. There are 15 residues in the CDR3. The germline V gene has CDR1 LNHNV and CDR2 YYDKDF (reference sequence). The DNA of the CDR3 is TGTGCCACCAGCAGAGATGACCAGCGGGACTACGAGCAGTACTTC. It translates to CATSRDDQRDYEQYF.

This clone is a singleton in its sample. The chain combines TRBV7-2 with TRBJ2-5; 7 bases are a match to TRBD1. CDR1 SGHTA and CDR2 FQGNSA come from the germline V gene. The CDR3 sequence is 16 residues long. V trimming: 5 bases; J trimming: 4 bases; junction bases outside the gene matches: 13. CDR3 sequence: CASSLRPQGWGETQYF. In DNA, the CDR3 is TGTGCCAGCAGCCTGCGGCCACAGGGGTGGGGAGAGACCCAGTACTTC. Variable domain in full (rest from reference TRBV7-2 and TRBJ2-5): GAGVSQSPSNKVTEKGKDVELRCDPISGHTALYWYRQSLGQGLEFLIYFQGNSAPDKSGLPSDRFSAERTGGSVSTLTIQRTQQEDSAVYLCASSLRPQGWGETQYFGPGTRLLVL.

The chain recombines TRBV6-6 with TRBJ1-5; D remains ambiguous. This CDR3 has 12 amino acids. Germline V gene lookup returns CDR1 MNHNY and CDR2 SVGAGI (reference sequence). V was pared by 4 bases and J by 10 bases, with 11 bases between. The DNA of the CDR3 is TGTGCCAGCAGTTCGCGGGGTTATCCCCAGCATTTT. Translating gives CASSSRGYPQHF.

This clone was observed a few times. The chain links TRBV6-5 to TRBJ1-1; a possible D gene is TRBD1 (6 bases). V shed 6 bases and J shed 6 bases, with 17 bases lying between them. This CDR3 spans 14 amino acids. Looked up from germline, CDR1 is MNHEY and CDR2 is SVGAGI. The CDR3 DNA sequence: TGTGCCAGCAGCCCCCACGGGGGGGCGGCTGAAGCTTTCTTT. Amino acids: CASSPHGGAAEAFF.

The V gene is TRBV7-8, the J gene TRBJ2-7, with TRBD1 matching over 9 bases. The CDR3 runs 15 residues. CDR1 is SGHVS, CDR2 FQNEAQ, per germline. V trimming: 4 bases; J trimming: 1 base; junction bases outside the gene matches: 5. CDR3 residues: CASSSRTGDSYEQYF. The CDR3 bases are TGTGCCAGCAGCTCCCGGACAGGGGATTCCTACGAGCAGTACTTC.

J is TRBJ2-3 and V is TRBV27; D unclear. Trimming removed 6 bases at V and 0 bases at J, with 4 bases between. Germline V gene lookup returns CDR1 MNHEY and CDR2 SMNVEV (reference sequence). The CDR3 is made up of 12 amino acids. CDR3: CASSLSTDTQYF. The DNA for the CDR3 is TGTGCCAGCAGCCTCAGCACAGATACGCAGTATTTT.

The chain recombines TRBV30 with TRBJ2-2; D possibly corresponds to TRBD1 (6 bases). The CDR3 spans 13 residues. V was clipped by 7 bases and J by 5 bases, with 14 bases between them. The germline gives CDR1 GTSNPN, CDR2 SVGIG (reference sequence). The CDR3 region has the DNA TGTGCCTACACCAGGGGAACTACCGGGGAGCTGTTTTTT. This encodes CAYTRGTTGELFF. Based on the CDR3 plus reference TRBV30 and TRBJ2-2, the full variable domain is SQTIHQWPATLVQPVGSPLSLECTVEGTSNPNLYWYRQAAGRGLQLLFYSVGIGQISSEVPQNLSASRPQDRQFILSSKKLLLSDSGFYLCAYTRGTTGELFFGEGSRLTVL.

This clone was observed once. V gene TRBV9 combines with J gene TRBJ1-1; D might be TRBD1 (5 bases). The CDR3 runs 15 residues. Germline V gene lookup returns CDR1 SGDLS and CDR2 YYNGEE. The V end was cut by 3 bases, the J end by 1 base, with 13 bases between. The CDR3 spells CASSEEGNENTEAFF. DNA for the CDR3: TGTGCCAGCAGCGAGGAGGGGAATGAGAACACTGAAGCTTTCTTT.

This CDR3 is CASSLRSRTDTQYF. The CDR3 DNA is TGTGCCAGCAGCTTAAGGAGTCGTACAGATACGCAGTATTTT. The chain carries TRBV7-9 and TRBJ2-3; no reliable D call. V shed 2 bases and J shed 3 bases, with 9 bases lying between them. The CDR3 loop spans 14 amino acids. CDR1 and CDR2 from the germline V gene are SEHNR and FQNEAQ (reference sequence).

V gene TRBV2 combines with J gene TRBJ2-7; 9 bases are shared with TRBD1. J was trimmed by 6 bases and V by 4 bases; bases with no gene match: 7. The CDR3 loop spans 14 amino acids. The germline V gene has CDR1 SNHLY and CDR2 FYNNEI. DNA of the CDR3: TGTGCCAGCAGTGGGGACAGGGCTTACGGCGAGCAGTACTTC. It codes for CASSGDRAYGEQYF.

This rearrangement joins TRBV5-1 to TRBJ1-3, with D uncertain. V dropped 2 bases and J dropped 0 bases, with 12 bases sitting between them. The germline V gene has CDR1 SGHRS and CDR2 YFSETQ. The CDR3 runs to 16 residues. CDR3 sequence reads: CASSFAGISSGNTIYF. For the CDR3, the DNA is TGCGCCAGCAGCTTTGCCGGGATAAGCTCTGGAAACACCATATATTTT.

The rearrangement joins TRBV5-3 to TRBJ1-1, with D perhaps matching TRBD1 (5 bases). TRBV5-3 is an ORF; its function is uncertain. CDR3 length: 15 residues. Trimming removed 0 bases at V and 2 bases at J, with 11 bases between. This CDR3 is CARSLGAGSNTEAFF. The CDR3 DNA reads TGTGCCAGAAGCTTGGGAGCAGGGTCTAACACTGAAGCTTTCTTT.

This clone was observed a few times. J is TRBJ2-7 and V is TRBV28, with a weak D call TRBD2 (6 bases). Germline V gene data show CDR1 as MDHEN and CDR2 as SYDVKM. The CDR3 consists of 11 residues. V lost 6 bases and J lost 3, with 6 bases in between. Here the CDR3 reads CASRGGYEQYF. CDR3 coding DNA: TGTGCCAGCAGGGGGGGCTACGAGCAGTACTTC.

This clone was recorded once. This chain connects TRBV20-1 to TRBJ2-1; no definite D call. CDR3 length: 11 amino acids. V was cut by 6 bases and J by 5 bases, with 8 bases left in between. Per the germline V gene, CDR1 is DFQATT and CDR2 is SNEGSKA (reference sequence). Here the CDR3 DNA reads TGCAGTGCAGAACACCACAATGAGCAGTTCTTC. Residues: CSAEHHNEQFF.

V usage is TRBV7-9 and J usage is TRBJ1-1, with 9 bases lining up with TRBD1. Losses at the gene ends were 5 bases for V and 1 base for J; bases not matched to a gene: 5. The CDR3 totals 15 residues. CDR1 is SEHNR, CDR2 FQNEAQ, per germline (reference sequence). CDR3 coding DNA: TGTGCCAGCAGCACTGGGGGACAGGGGAACACTGAAGCTTTCTTT. Translating gives CASSTGGQGNTEAFF.

The table lists this clone with a few counts. The chain is built from TRBV9 and TRBJ2-5; D remains ambiguous. CDR1 SGDLS and CDR2 YYNGEE come from the germline V gene. The germline V and J ends were trimmed by 0 bases and 7 bases, with 13 bases remaining between them. The CDR3 is 14 residues long. The chain's CDR3 is CASSVEDNPGTQYF. The CDR3 DNA follows: TGTGCCAGCAGCGTAGAAGACAACCCCGGGACCCAGTACTTC.

This sequence joins TRBV18 and TRBJ1-1; no firm D call. Germline CDR1 KGHSH, CDR2 LQKENI. This CDR3 comprises 15 residues. V lost 1 base to trimming and J lost 0 bases, with 9 bases between them. The CDR3 sequence is CASSPLAGMNTEAFF. Here the CDR3 DNA reads TGTGCCAGCTCACCACTGGCGGGGATGAACACTGAAGCTTTCTTT.

The V and J genes are TRBV9 and TRBJ2-7; TRBD1 agrees at 9 bases. The CDR3 spans 15 residues. The V gene end was trimmed by 0 bases and the J gene end by 1 base; junction bases not matched to a gene: 2. CDR1 SGDLS and CDR2 YYNGEE come from the germline V gene. CDR3 bases: TGTGCCAGCAGCGTAGAAGGGACAGGGTCCTACGAGCAGTACTTC. Encoded protein: CASSVEGTGSYEQYF. Full variable domain (remainder filled in from reference TRBV9 and TRBJ2-7): DSGVTQTPKHLITATGQRVTLRCSPRSGDLSVYWYQQSLDQGLQFLIQYYNGEERAKGNILERFSAQQFPDLHSELNLSSLELGDSALYFCASSVEGTGSYEQYFGPGTRLTVT.

The J gene is TRBJ2-5, the V gene TRBV28; D is ambiguous. The CDR3 covers 15 residues. Germline V gives CDR1 MDHEN, CDR2 SYDVKM. Trimming took off 6 bases at V and 5 bases at J, with 19 bases between the two ends. The DNA for the CDR3 is TGTGCCAGCAGCTCTAGATTCACACCCAGTGAGACCCAGTACTTC. It translates to CASSSRFTPSETQYF.